The rows below give T cell receptor beta chains drawn from one sample of a study of neurological immune-mediated disorders. TCRdb reprocessed the 5' RACE reads with MiXCR, giving one entry per CDR3 protein. The table records about 66,000 distinct CDR3 sequences, under 5.5% of them present only once. Sequenced sample: PBMCs. Receptors were obtained from a woman in her seventies with multiple sclerosis. CDR3s include the opening cysteine and the closing phenylalanine or tryptophan.

J gene,V gene,CDR3 protein
TRBJ2-3,TRBV20-1,CSAWNTDTQYF
TRBJ2-3,TRBV12-3/TRBV12-4,CASSSLLRGGQYF
TRBJ1-6,TRBV27,CASSLSRDRNSPLHF
TRBJ2-1,TRBV4-2,CASSSPGLAGVSNEQFF
TRBJ2-2,TRBV6-6,CASSSRTGNTGELFF
TRBJ2-3,TRBV9,CASSVGDTQYF
TRBJ2-5,TRBV5-1,CASSRDRALETQYF
TRBJ2-1,TRBV11-2,CASSLDWTSGAYNEQFF
TRBJ2-2,TRBV5-1,CACSLEVVAAGELFF
TRBJ2-7,TRBV5-1,CASSLGLAREEQYF
TRBJ2-3,TRBV4-2,CASSHPGDGTDTQYF
TRBJ1-1,TRBV7-2,CASSSWRGGRITEAFF
TRBJ2-1,TRBV5-5,CASSLGPSSSYNEQFF
TRBJ1-1,TRBV19,CASNRGRAFF
TRBJ2-1,TRBV7-7,CASSPTASGEDNEQFF
TRBJ1-5,TRBV27,CASSSLTGFYSNQPQHF
TRBJ2-1,TRBV5-6,CASSREGWRGAYNEQFF
TRBJ2-5,TRBV7-3,CASSQTSTGAQYF
TRBJ2-1,TRBV12-3/TRBV12-4,CASSLGGSYNEQFF
TRBJ2-1,TRBV20-1,CSAKGGTVSYNEQFF
TRBJ1-5,TRBV12-3/TRBV12-4,CASSRTDSNQPQHF
TRBJ2-5,TRBV4-3,CASSQRRGAETQYF
TRBJ2-7,TRBV6-5,CASSYQAGWVYEQYF
TRBJ2-1,TRBV20-1,CSAHPGTSGRARVYNEQFF
TRBJ2-7,TRBV4-1,CASSHGTSGSAFSEQYF
TRBJ2-3,TRBV5-1,CASSFYSGGPEDTQYF
TRBJ2-7,TRBV20-1,CSAGLADSAYEQYF
TRBJ1-2,TRBV12-3/TRBV12-4,CASSSGPNYGYTF
TRBJ2-3,TRBV7-2,CASSLIGQGTDTQYF
TRBJ1-6,TRBV20-1,CSARDHGRGNSPLHF
TRBJ2-7,TRBV7-8,CASSLAVREQYF
TRBJ1-2,TRBV12-3/TRBV12-4,CASSSHRGLNGYTF
TRBJ1-2,TRBV3-1,CASSQEDRRGGYTF
TRBJ1-5,TRBV27,CASSFEGQPQHF
TRBJ2-3,TRBV20-1,CSARLGQGGPTDTQYF
TRBJ1-3,TRBV5-1,CASSPGQGSGNTIYF
TRBJ2-5,TRBV3-1,CASSIIGETQYF
TRBJ1-1,TRBV5-1,CASSLASGNTEAFF
TRBJ1-1,TRBV12-3/TRBV12-4,CASSSRGARGSEAFF
TRBJ1-5,TRBV20-1,CSARVEGNQPQHF
TRBJ1-5,TRBV5-1,CASSLDGRTNQPQHF
TRBJ2-5,TRBV11-2,CASSLRNPTSETQYF
TRBJ2-2,TRBV12-3/TRBV12-4,CASRLAGELFF
TRBJ1-1,TRBV6-6,CASTEGPGITEAFF
TRBJ2-3,TRBV7-2,CASSLVGLTDTQYF
TRBJ2-1,TRBV4-1,CASSQKGQPNEQFF
TRBJ2-6,TRBV7-3,CASSTQGTGSGANVLTF
TRBJ1-2,TRBV6-5,CASSYSGSYGYTF
TRBJ2-5,TRBV5-1,CASSLAGDRETQYF
TRBJ2-7,TRBV2,CASSEETAGRYEQYF
TRBJ2-7,TRBV2,CASKRGPYEQYF
TRBJ1-5,TRBV20-1,CSAIGVVSNQPQHF
TRBJ2-5,TRBV24-1,CATSDSGAGGEIRETQYF
TRBJ1-5,TRBV29-1,CSVGGTNQPQHF
TRBJ2-7,TRBV5-1,CASSPRTGSSYEQYF
TRBJ1-1,TRBV9,CASRSGDRANTEAFF
TRBJ2-7,TRBV4-1,CASSPTSGSYEQNF
TRBJ2-2,TRBV9,CASSVRAGGANTGELFF
TRBJ2-5,TRBV4-3,CASSQDLLRSYQETQYF
TRBJ2-2,TRBV7-2,CASSLRGTSGELFF